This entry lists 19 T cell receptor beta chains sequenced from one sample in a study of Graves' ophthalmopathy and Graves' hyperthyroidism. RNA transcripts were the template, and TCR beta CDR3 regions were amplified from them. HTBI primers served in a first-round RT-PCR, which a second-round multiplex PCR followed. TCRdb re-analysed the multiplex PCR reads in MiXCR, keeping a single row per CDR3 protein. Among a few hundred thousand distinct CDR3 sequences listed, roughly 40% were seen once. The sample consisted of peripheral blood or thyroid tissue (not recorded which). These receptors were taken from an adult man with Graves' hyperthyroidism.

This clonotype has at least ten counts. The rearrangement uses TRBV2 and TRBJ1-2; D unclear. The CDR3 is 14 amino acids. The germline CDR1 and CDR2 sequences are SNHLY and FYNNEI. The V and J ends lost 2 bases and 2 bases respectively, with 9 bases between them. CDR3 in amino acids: CASSETLGNYGYTF. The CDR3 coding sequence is TGTGCCAGCAGTGAAACGCTGGGGAACTATGGCTACACCTTC.

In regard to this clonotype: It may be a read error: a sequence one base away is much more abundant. CDR3 DNA: TGTGCCAGCGCTCGGACAGTGAGGAACGCTGAAGCTTTCTTT. The encoded protein is CASARTVRNAEAFF. The chain uses TRBV19 and TRBJ1-1, with D perhaps matching TRBD1 (6 bases). This CDR3 comprises 14 residues. The germline gives CDR1 LNHDA, CDR2 SQIVND (reference sequence).

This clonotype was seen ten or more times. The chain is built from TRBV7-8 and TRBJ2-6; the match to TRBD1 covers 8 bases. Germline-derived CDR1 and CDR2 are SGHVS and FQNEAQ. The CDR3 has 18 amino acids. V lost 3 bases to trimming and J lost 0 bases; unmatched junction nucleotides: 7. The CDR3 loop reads CASSFTGGYGSGANVLTF. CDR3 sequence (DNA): TGTGCCAGCAGCTTCACAGGGGGTTACGGCTCTGGGGCCAACGTCCTGACTTTC.

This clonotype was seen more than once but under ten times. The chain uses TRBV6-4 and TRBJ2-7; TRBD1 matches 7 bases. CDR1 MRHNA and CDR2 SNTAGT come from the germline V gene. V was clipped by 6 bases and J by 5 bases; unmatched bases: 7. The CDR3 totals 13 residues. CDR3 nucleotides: TGTGCCAGCAGCAGGGGGATTTTGGACGAGCAGTACTTC. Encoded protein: CASSRGILDEQYF.

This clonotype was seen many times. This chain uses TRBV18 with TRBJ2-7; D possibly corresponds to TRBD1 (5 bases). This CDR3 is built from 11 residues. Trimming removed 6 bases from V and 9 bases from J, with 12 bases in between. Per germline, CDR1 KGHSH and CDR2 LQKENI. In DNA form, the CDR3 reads TGTGCCAGCTCGCTCCAGGGTAGGCAGTACTTC. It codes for CASSLQGRQYF. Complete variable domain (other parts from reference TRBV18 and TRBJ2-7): NAGVMQNPRHLVRRRGQEARLRCSPMKGHSHVYWYRQLPEEGLKFMVYLQKENIIDESGMPKERFSAEFPKEGPSILRIQQVVRGDSAAYFCASSLQGRQYFGPGTRLTVT.

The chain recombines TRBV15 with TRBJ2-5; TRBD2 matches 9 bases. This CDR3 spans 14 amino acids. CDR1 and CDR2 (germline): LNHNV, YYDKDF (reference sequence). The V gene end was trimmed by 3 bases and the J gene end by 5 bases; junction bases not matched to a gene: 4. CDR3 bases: TGTGCCACCAGCAGGACAGCGGGGGGCGAGACCCAGTACTTC. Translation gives CATSRTAGGETQYF.

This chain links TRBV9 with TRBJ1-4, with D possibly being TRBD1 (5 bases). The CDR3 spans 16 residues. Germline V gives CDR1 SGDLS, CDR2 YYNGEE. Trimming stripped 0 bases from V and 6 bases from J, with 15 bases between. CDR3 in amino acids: CASSVGPRGGDEKLFF. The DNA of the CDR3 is TGTGCCAGCAGCGTAGGCCCGAGGGGAGGCGATGAAAAACTGTTTTTT.

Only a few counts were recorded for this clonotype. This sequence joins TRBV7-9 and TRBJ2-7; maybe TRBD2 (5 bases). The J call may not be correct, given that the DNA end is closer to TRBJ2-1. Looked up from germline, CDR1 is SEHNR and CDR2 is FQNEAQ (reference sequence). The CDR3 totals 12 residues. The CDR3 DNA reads TGTGCCAGCAGCTTATCGGTAGCGGAGCAGTTCTTC. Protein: CASSLSVAEQFF.

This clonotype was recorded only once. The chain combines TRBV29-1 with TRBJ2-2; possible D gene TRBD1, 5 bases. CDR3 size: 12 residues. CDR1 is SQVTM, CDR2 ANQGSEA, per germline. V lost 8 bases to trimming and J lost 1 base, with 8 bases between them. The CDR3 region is CSTQGNTGELFF. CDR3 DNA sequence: TGCAGCACGCAGGGGAACACCGGGGAGCTGTTTTTT.

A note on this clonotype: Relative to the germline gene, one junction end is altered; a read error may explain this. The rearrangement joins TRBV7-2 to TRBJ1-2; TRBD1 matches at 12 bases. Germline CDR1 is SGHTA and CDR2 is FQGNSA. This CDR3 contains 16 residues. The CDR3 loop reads CASSVAGTGGVYGYTF. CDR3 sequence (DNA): TGCGCCAGCAGCGTGGCAGGGACAGGGGGCGTCTATGGCTACACCTTC.

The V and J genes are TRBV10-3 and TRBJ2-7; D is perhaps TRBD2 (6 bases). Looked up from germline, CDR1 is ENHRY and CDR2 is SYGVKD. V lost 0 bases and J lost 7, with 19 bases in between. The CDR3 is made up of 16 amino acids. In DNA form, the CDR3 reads TGTGCCATCAGTGAGTCAGGGGAGGTCTCCTACAATGAGCAGTACTTC. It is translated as CAISESGEVSYNEQYF.

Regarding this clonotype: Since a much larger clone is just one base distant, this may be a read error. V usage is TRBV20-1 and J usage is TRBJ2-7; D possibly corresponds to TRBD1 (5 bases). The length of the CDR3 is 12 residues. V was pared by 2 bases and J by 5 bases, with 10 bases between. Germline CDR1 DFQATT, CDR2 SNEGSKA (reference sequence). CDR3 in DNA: TGCAGTGCTAGAAAAGGGGCCCACGAGCAGTACTTC. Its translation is CSARKGAHEQYF.

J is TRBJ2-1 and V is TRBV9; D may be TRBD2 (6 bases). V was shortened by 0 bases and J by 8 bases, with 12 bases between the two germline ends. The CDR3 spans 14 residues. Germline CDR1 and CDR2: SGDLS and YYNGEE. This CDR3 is CASSVGGWGDEQFF. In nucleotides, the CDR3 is TGTGCCAGCAGCGTAGGGGGATGGGGGGATGAGCAGTTCTTC.

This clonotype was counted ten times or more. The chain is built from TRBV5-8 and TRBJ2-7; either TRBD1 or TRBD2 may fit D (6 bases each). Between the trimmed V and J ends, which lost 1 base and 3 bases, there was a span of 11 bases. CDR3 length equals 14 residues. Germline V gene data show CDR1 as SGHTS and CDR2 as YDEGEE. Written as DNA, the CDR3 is TGTGCCAGCAGCTTGCCGGGGGCCCTCTACGAGCAGTACTTC. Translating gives CASSLPGALYEQYF.

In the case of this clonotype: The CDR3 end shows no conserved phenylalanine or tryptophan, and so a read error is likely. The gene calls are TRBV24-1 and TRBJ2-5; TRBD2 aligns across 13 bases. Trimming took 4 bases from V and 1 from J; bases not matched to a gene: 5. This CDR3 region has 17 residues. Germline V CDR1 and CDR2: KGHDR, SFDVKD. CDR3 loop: CATSDKLAGGRQETQYL. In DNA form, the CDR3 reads TGTGCCACCAGTGACAAACTAGCGGGAGGGCGCCAAGAGACCCAGTACCTC.

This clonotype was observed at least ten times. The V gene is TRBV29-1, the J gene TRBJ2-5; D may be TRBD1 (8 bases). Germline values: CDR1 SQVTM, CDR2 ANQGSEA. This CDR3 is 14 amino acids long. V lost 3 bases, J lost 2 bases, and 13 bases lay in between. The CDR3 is CSVDGQGGQETQYF. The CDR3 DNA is TGCAGCGTTGACGGACAGGGAGGGCAAGAGACCCAGTACTTC.

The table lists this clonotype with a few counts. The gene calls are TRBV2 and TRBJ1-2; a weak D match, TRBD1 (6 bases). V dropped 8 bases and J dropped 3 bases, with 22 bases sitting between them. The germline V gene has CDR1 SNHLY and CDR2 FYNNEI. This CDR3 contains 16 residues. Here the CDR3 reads CASSNQGGQLDYGYTF. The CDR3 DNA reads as TGTGCCAGCTCCAACCAGGGAGGACAGCTAGACTATGGCTACACCTTC.

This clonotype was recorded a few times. This CDR3 is CASSTGGTTNEKLFF. CDR3 DNA sequence: TGTGCCAGCAGCACCGGGGGAACAACTAATGAAAAACTGTTTTTT. J is TRBJ1-4 and V is TRBV11-2, with D possibly matching TRBD1 (5 bases). The CDR3 loop spans 15 amino acids. CDR1 SGHAT and CDR2 FQNNGV come from the germline V gene. The V end lost 5 bases, the J end lost 0 bases, and 10 bases lay between the germline ends.

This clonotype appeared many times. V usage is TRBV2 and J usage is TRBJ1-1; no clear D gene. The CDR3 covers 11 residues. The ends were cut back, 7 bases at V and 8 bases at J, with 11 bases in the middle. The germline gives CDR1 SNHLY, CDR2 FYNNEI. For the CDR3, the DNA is TGTGCCAGCATTCGTAATACAGAAGCTTTCTTT. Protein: CASIRNTEAFF.